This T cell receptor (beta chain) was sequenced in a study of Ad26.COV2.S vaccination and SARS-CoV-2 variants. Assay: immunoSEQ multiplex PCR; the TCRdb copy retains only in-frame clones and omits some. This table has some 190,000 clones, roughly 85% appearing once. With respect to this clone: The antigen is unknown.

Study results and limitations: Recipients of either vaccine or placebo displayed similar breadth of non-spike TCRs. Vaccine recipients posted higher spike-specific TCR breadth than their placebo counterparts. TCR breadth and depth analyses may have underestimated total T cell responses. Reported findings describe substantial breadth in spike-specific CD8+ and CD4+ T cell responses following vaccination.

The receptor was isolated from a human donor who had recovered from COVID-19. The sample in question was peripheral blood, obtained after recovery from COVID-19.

The CDR3 spells CASSVRQVETQYF. CDR3 DNA: TGTGCCAGCAGCGTCCGACAGGTAGAGACCCAGTACTTC. V and J are TRBV5-5 and TRBJ2-5; D may be TRBD1 (6 bases). This CDR3 region has 13 residues. The V end was cut by 4 bases, the J end by 4 bases, with 11 bases between. Germline values: CDR1 SGHKS, CDR2 YYEKEE (reference sequence).